One T cell receptor (beta chain) is described in this entry. The CDR3 is made up of 13 amino acids. Trimming removed 3 bases from V and 8 bases from J, with 13 bases in between. Produced via immunoSEQ multiplex PCR; TCRdb's table is partial and in-frame only. The top ten clones hold under 3% of a sample with about 260,000 clones, 91% of them seen once. A Seattle source enrolled patients during active infection and followed them longitudinally. This record belongs to a study of blood T cell repertoires in COVID-19. Turning to the study itself: Acute and convalescent COVID-19 specimens originated in the United States, Italy and Spain. Sample material is recorded as cDNA or gDNA derived from T cells, B-cell-depleted T cells, or PBMCs.

The source material was peripheral blood. This chain joins TRBV12-3 or TRBV12-4 and TRBJ1-2; D remains unclear. The source of this sequence is a person under 35 with COVID-19, enrolled during active disease. This CDR3 reads CASSFLVAGGYTF. CDR3 coding DNA: TGTGCCAGCAGTTTTTTGGTTGCGGGGGGCTACACCTTC.